The 14 T cell receptor beta chains below all came from one sample that was sequenced in a study of T cell responses to AZD1222 COVID-19 vaccine. Libraries were prepared by immunoSEQ multiplex PCR; TCRdb keeps only in-frame clonotypes and omits some of them. The sample lists over 100,000 clones; around 84% were seen once. Sample: peripheral blood, taken on day 0 of AZD1222 vaccination. The origin of the receptors is an adult in good health.

The chain links TRBV28 to TRBJ1-2; weak D call: TRBD1 (5 bases). This CDR3 spans 16 amino acids. Per the germline V gene, CDR1 is MDHEN and CDR2 is SYDVKM. V lost 2 bases and J lost 3, with 16 bases in between. CDR3 nucleotide sequence: TGTGCCAGCAGTTTAGACGGGGGGTTTGATGACTATGGCTACACCTTC. Amino acid sequence: CASSLDGGFDDYGYTF.

The chain couples TRBV7-2 to TRBJ2-1; 12 bases match TRBD1. CDR3 length: 16 residues. V lost 6 bases and J lost 9; bases outside the gene matches: 12. Germline V gene data show CDR1 as SGHTA and CDR2 as FQGNSA. The CDR3 region is CASRFTPGQGASEQFF. The DNA of the CDR3 is TGTGCCAGCAGATTTACCCCGGGACAGGGGGCAAGTGAGCAGTTCTTC.

This chain joins TRBV11-2 and TRBJ1-3; no firm D call. Germline values: CDR1 SGHAT, CDR2 FQNNGV. The V gene lost 1 base and the J gene lost 0 bases, with 7 bases spanning the gap. The CDR3 sequence is 15 residues long. The CDR3 here is CASSLAENSGNTIYF. CDR3 in DNA: TGTGCCAGCAGCTTAGCTGAAAACTCTGGAAACACCATATATTTT.

The chain couples TRBV7-9 to TRBJ2-2; TRBD2 matches at 12 bases. Unmatched junction bases numbered 3, after V lost 5 bases and J lost 5 bases. Germline CDR1 reads SEHNR; CDR2 reads FQNEAQ (reference sequence). This CDR3 region has 15 residues. CDR3 in DNA: TGTGCCAGCAGCCCCACTAGCGGGAGGACCGGGGAGCTGTTTTTT. This codes for CASSPTSGRTGELFF.

The chain recombines TRBV7-2 with TRBJ1-1; D possibly corresponds to TRBD1 (6 bases). V dropped 3 bases and J dropped 4 bases, with 18 bases sitting between them. The CDR3 length is 16 residues. The V gene's germline CDR1 is SGHTA and CDR2 FQGNSA. The CDR3 region is CASSFLGTGKTTEAFF. The CDR3, as DNA: TGTGCCAGCAGCTTCTTAGGAACAGGGAAGACCACTGAAGCTTTCTTT.

The J gene is TRBJ1-2, the V gene TRBV28; TRBD1 matches at 7 bases. Germline CDR1 and CDR2: MDHEN and SYDVKM. Trimming removed 3 bases from V and 2 bases from J; junction bases left unmatched: 9. The CDR3 is 16 residues long. Written as DNA, the CDR3 is TGTGCCAGCAGTTTTGGCGGGGGACAGAGGAACTATGGCTACACCTTC. Translated, it gives CASSFGGGQRNYGYTF.

This clone was seen only a few times. This chain connects TRBV4-3 to TRBJ1-2; D gene unclear. The V gene lost 1 base and the J gene lost 4 bases, with 16 bases spanning the gap. The CDR3 runs to 16 residues. In germline, CDR1 is LGHNA, CDR2 YSLEER. CDR3 in DNA: TGCGCCAGCAGCCAAGGTACCTTTAGGGAATCCTATGGCTACACCTTC. Protein sequence: CASSQGTFRESYGYTF.

The gene calls are TRBV9 and TRBJ1-3, with D tentatively TRBD1 (5 bases). With 2 bases removed from V and 9 bases from J, the gap between germline ends came to 12 bases. Germline loops: CDR1 SGDLS, CDR2 YYNGEE. The CDR3 is made up of 13 amino acids. The CDR3 loop reads CASSVADSFTIYF. The CDR3 nucleotides read TGTGCCAGCAGCGTCGCCGACAGCTTCACCATATATTTT.

V gene TRBV6-2 or TRBV6-3 combines with J gene TRBJ1-6; no definite D call. V lost 2 bases to trimming and J lost 10 bases, with 15 bases between them. The CDR3 runs to 15 residues. The germline CDR1 and CDR2 sequences are MNHEY and SVGEGT. CDR3 sequence: CASSYTGFRDSPLHF. As DNA, the CDR3 is TGTGCCAGCAGTTACACGGGATTCCGAGACTCACCCCTCCACTTT.

The gene calls are TRBV9 and TRBJ1-5, with D possibly being TRBD1 (5 bases). CDR1 is SGDLS and CDR2 is YYNGEE in the germline V gene. V was cut by 0 bases and J by 4 bases, with 17 bases left in between. The CDR3 length is 17 residues. The CDR3 region is CASSVGPQALRNQPQHF. The DNA for the CDR3 is TGTGCCAGCAGCGTAGGCCCACAGGCTTTACGGAATCAGCCCCAGCATTTT. Filled out from reference TRBV9 and TRBJ1-5, the complete variable domain reads DSGVTQTPKHLITATGQRVTLRCSPRSGDLSVYWYQQSLDQGLQFLIQYYNGEERAKGNILERFSAQQFPDLHSELNLSSLELGDSALYFCASSVGPQALRNQPQHFGDGTRLSIL.

J is TRBJ1-1 and V is TRBV5-1, with a possible D match to TRBD1 (5 bases). With 4 bases removed from V and 6 bases from J, the gap between germline ends came to 19 bases. This CDR3 is built from 15 residues. CDR1 and CDR2 from the germline V gene are SGHRS and YFSETQ. The CDR3 here is CASSSGQGRGAEAFF. The CDR3 bases are TGCGCCAGCAGCAGTGGACAAGGCCGGGGAGCTGAAGCTTTCTTT.

CDR3 in amino acids: CASSLDRGNEQFF. In DNA, the CDR3 is TGTGCCAGCAGTTTGGACAGGGGGAATGAGCAGTTCTTC. This rearrangement joins TRBV12-3 or TRBV12-4 to TRBJ2-1; TRBD1 aligns across 10 bases. The CDR3 sequence is 13 residues long. The V gene end was trimmed by 3 bases and the J gene end by 7 bases; junction bases not matched to a gene: 0.

The chain is built from TRBV12-3 or TRBV12-4 and TRBJ1-2; D unresolved. The CDR3 is made up of 11 amino acids. V dropped 5 bases and J dropped 5 bases, with 6 bases sitting between them. DNA for the CDR3: TGTGCCAGCAGTGGTCAATATGGCTACACCTTC. This sequence encodes CASSGQYGYTF.

Regarding this clone: Other DNA sequences in this sample translate to the same CDR3. V is TRBV18 and J is TRBJ1-6, with unresolved D. The germline gives CDR1 KGHSH, CDR2 LQKENI. The CDR3 is 14 residues long. Trimming stripped 1 base from V and 7 bases from J, with 8 bases between. In DNA, the CDR3 is TGTGCCAGCTCACCACAGGGTTACAATTCACCCCTCCACTTT. This gives the protein CASSPQGYNSPLHF.